This is a list of T cell receptor beta chains from one sample in a study of T cell repertoires in cytomegalovirus infection. These receptors' antigens are unknown. TCRdb fed the reads into MiXCR, producing one record per CDR3 protein. This table holds 650,000 to 900,000 distinct CDR3 sequences, about 31% found once. The sequenced sample was cultured CD8+ T cells from PBMCs, obtained from culture after CMV antigen stimulation. These receptors originate from a human donor in good health (CMV status not recorded). Some clones in this sample may be carry-over from other donors' samples. CDR3s include the opening cysteine and the closing phenylalanine or tryptophan. The D gene is left open where the match is weak. A row's size may be missing; if present it is once, few, many or a size class.

TRBJ1-5 - few TRBV6-6 TGTGCCACCTCGGGGGGGACTCAGCCCCAGCATTTT CATSGGTQPQHF
TRBJ2-1 TRBD1 - TRBV10-3 TGTGCCATCAGTGAGTCCGGGACAGGGGGCAAGCCTTTGACCTATGAGCAGTTCTTC CAISESGTGGKPLTYEQFF
TRBJ1-4 - - TRBV6-5 TGTGCCAGCAGTTACTCCATGGGTACGACTAATGAAAAACTGTTTTTT CASSYSMGTTNEKLFF
TRBJ2-7 - few TRBV7-2 TGTGCCAGCAGTTTAAAGGGGGACGAGCAGTACTTC CASSLKGDEQYF
TRBJ1-1 - once TRBV20-1 TGCAGTGCTAGATTCAGGGAGAACACTGAAGCTTTCTTT CSARFRENTEAFF
TRBJ2-1 - - TRBV7-8 TGTGCCAGCAGCTGGGGGGGGCAGGGTTACAATGAGCAGTTCTTC CASSWGGQGYNEQFF
TRBJ2-7 - - TRBV19 TGTGCCAGTAGTATGGGGCAGGCCTCCTACGAGCAGTACTTC CASSMGQASYEQYF
TRBJ2-3 - - TRBV7-6 TGTGCTAGCAGCTTAGTGCAGACAGCCAGCACAGATACGCAGTATTTT CASSLVQTASTDTQYF
TRBJ1-5 TRBD1 many TRBV7-6 TGTGCCAGCAGCTTAAAAGGGGGCCGCAATCAGCCCCAGCATTTT CASSLKGGRNQPQHF
TRBJ2-1 TRBD1 few TRBV29-1 TGCAGCGCTTCGGACAGGCCCTTCGAGCAGTTCTTC CSASDRPFEQFF
TRBJ2-3 TRBD2 - TRBV7-9 TGTGCCAGCAGCTTTATACCGGGACTAGCAGCAGATACGCAGTATTTT CASSFIPGLAADTQYF
TRBJ1-2 - - TRBV20-1 TGCAGTGCTAGAGATTATGGCTACACCTTC CSARDYGYTF
TRBJ2-2 TRBD2 - TRBV20-1 TGCAGTGCTAGATATCGAAATGTGCTAGCGGGGGGCACCGGGAACACCGGGGAGCTGTTTTTT CSARYRNVLAGGTGNTGELFF
TRBJ1-1 - few TRBV11-3 TGTGCCAGCAGCTTAGATGCCCTGAACACTGAAGCTTTCTTT CASSLDALNTEAFF
TRBJ1-2 - - TRBV4-1 TGCGCCAGCAGCCAAGAGTTGGGGGCTCCGGATGGCTACACCTTC CASSQELGAPDGYTF
TRBJ2-3 - few TRBV6-5 TGTGCCAGCAGTTACTCGACCCCGGGGTCTGGCACAGATACGCAGTATTTT CASSYSTPGSGTDTQYF
TRBJ2-1 TRBD1 - TRBV4-1 TGCGCCAGCAGCCCAGAAGAGGGGGCGATCAATGAGCAGTTCTTC CASSPEEGAINEQFF
TRBJ2-5 - - TRBV4-1 TGCGCCAGCAGCGAAGCCCCCCAAGCCCAAGAGACCCAGTACTTC CASSEAPQAQETQYF
TRBJ2-1 - few TRBV11-1 TGTGCCAGCAGCTTAGAAGGGGGGCGGTTAGATGAGCAGTTCTTC CASSLEGGRLDEQFF
TRBJ2-7 - - TRBV4-3 TGCGCCAGCAGCCAAGAAATGGACAGCTACGAGCAGTACTTC CASSQEMDSYEQYF
TRBJ1-1 - many TRBV7-8 TGTGCCAGCAGTCCAGGGCCAGTAATGAACACTGAAGCTTTCTTT CASSPGPVMNTEAFF
TRBJ2-6 - few TRBV20-1 TGCAGTGCTAGAGATTTTGGGGCAGCTGGGGCCAACGTCCTGACTTTC CSARDFGAAGANVLTF
TRBJ1-6 TRBD1 - TRBV2 TGTGCCAGCAAAAGCTCAGGGGGCGCAGGGTACTACAATTCACCCCTCCACTTT CASKSSGGAGYYNSPLHF
TRBJ2-2 - few TRBV19 TGTGCCAGTAGTACCAGGGGCACCGGGGAGCTGTTTTTT CASSTRGTGELFF
TRBJ1-4 - - TRBV6-6 TGTGCCAGCAGTATGGATCCCGAGGGGGGTGAAAAACTGTTTTTT CASSMDPEGGEKLFF
TRBJ2-5 TRBD2 few TRBV6-6 TGTGCCAGCAGTTACCCCACCGGGCTAGCGGGGGTTCAAGAGACCCAGTACTTC CASSYPTGLAGVQETQYF
TRBJ2-3 - - TRBV14 TGTGCCAGCAGCTACCGGGACTTCACAGATACGCAGTATTTT CASSYRDFTDTQYF
TRBJ2-5 TRBD2 many TRBV27 TGTGCCAGCAGCCCCCTTAGCGGGGGGCCCCAAGAGACCCAGTACTTC CASSPLSGGPQETQYF
TRBJ1-4 - - TRBV4-3 TGCGCCAGCAGCCCCAATTATCCGGGAGATGCAACTAATGAAAAACTGTTTTTT CASSPNYPGDATNEKLFF
TRBJ2-1 TRBD2 - TRBV7-9 TGTGCCAGCAGCCCCCCGGGGGGAGACAATGAGCAGTTCTTC CASSPPGGDNEQFF
TRBJ2-2 - - TRBV10-3 TGTGCCATCCCCCTTACAGGGAACACCGGGGAGCTGTTTTTT CAIPLTGNTGELFF
TRBJ2-2 TRBD2 - TRBV7-6 TGTGCCAGCAGCCCGGGACTAGCGGCGACCGGGGAGCTGTTTTTT CASSPGLAATGELFF
TRBJ2-3 TRBD2 many TRBV7-6 TGTGCCAGCAGCCCCCGGACTAGCACGAGCACAGATACGCAGTATTTT CASSPRTSTSTDTQYF
TRBJ2-1 - - TRBV14 TGTGCCAGCAGCCAAGATCGTTCTAGCGAAGATGAGCAGTTCTTC CASSQDRSSEDEQFF
TRBJ2-5 TRBD1 - TRBV6-6 TGTGCCAGCAGACCGGACAGGACTCAAGAGACCCAGTACTTC CASRPDRTQETQYF
TRBJ1-4 - - TRBV12-3/TRBV12-4 TGTGCCAGCACCTACAATGAAAAACTGTTTTTT CASTYNEKLFF
TRBJ1-2 - many TRBV6-6 TGTGCCAGCAGTTACTCTACCCAGGGTCTCTCATATGGCTACACCTTC CASSYSTQGLSYGYTF
TRBJ2-2 - - TRBV7-2 TGTGCCAGCAGCTCAACTAGGTCCGTAACCGGGGAGCTGTTTTTT CASSSTRSVTGELFF
TRBJ2-7 TRBD2 few TRBV6-5 TGTGCCAGCAGTTACCTGAGCGGGGGGTTCGTTCGCGAGCAGTACTTC CASSYLSGGFVREQYF
TRBJ2-6 TRBD2 - TRBV27 TGTGCCAGCAGTTTCTACTCGGGGGGACCCGGGGCCAACGTCCTGACTTTC CASSFYSGGPGANVLTF
TRBJ2-1 TRBD1 many TRBV7-6 TGTGCCAGCAGCCCGGACAGGAGATACGGGAATGAGCAGTTCTTC CASSPDRRYGNEQFF
TRBJ2-1 - many TRBV7-2 TGTGCCAGCAGCTTCCTTGGCTCACCGGAGCAGTTCTTC CASSFLGSPEQFF
TRBJ2-1 TRBD1 - TRBV11-1 TGTGCCAGTAGGGGGGACAGGGTTAGTGAGCAGTTCTTC CASRGDRVSEQFF
TRBJ2-1 - - TRBV5-6 TGTGCCAGCAGCTTGGCCATGGGAAGCTCCTACAATGAGCAGTTCTTC CASSLAMGSSYNEQFF
TRBJ2-3 TRBD2 - TRBV10-2 TGCGCCAGCAAAGTAGCGGGGGGCACAGATACGCAGTATTTT CASKVAGGTDTQYF
TRBJ2-5 - - TRBV7-9 TGTGCCAGCACAGAGGGCGACGAGACCCAGTACTTC CASTEGDETQYF
TRBJ2-7 - few TRBV25-1 TGTGCCAGCAGTGACTCAGACGAGCAGTACTTC CASSDSDEQYF
TRBJ2-3 - many TRBV5-4 TGTGCCAGCAGCTTGTGGGGGGGCACAGATACGCAGTATTTT CASSLWGGTDTQYF
TRBJ2-1 TRBD1 few TRBV5-4 TGTGCCAGCAGCAACCGGGACAGGGCCTTCCATGAGCAGTTCTTC CASSNRDRAFHEQFF
TRBJ2-7 TRBD2 many TRBV7-6 TGTGCCAGCAGCCAGAGGCGGGGGGACTACGAGCAGTACTTC CASSQRRGDYEQYF
TRBJ2-1 - many TRBV7-6 TGTGCCAGCAGCGCGGACAGAAGCTCCTACAATGAGCAGTTCTTC CASSADRSSYNEQFF
TRBJ2-3 TRBD2 few TRBV4-1 TGCGCCAGCAGCCAAGTTGTAGCGGGGGGGCCGGATACGCAGTATTTT CASSQVVAGGPDTQYF
TRBJ2-5 TRBD2 - TRBV5-1 TGCGCCAGCAGCTCCGGACTAGCGGGGGGGACTGGACAAGAGACCCAGTACTTC CASSSGLAGGTGQETQYF